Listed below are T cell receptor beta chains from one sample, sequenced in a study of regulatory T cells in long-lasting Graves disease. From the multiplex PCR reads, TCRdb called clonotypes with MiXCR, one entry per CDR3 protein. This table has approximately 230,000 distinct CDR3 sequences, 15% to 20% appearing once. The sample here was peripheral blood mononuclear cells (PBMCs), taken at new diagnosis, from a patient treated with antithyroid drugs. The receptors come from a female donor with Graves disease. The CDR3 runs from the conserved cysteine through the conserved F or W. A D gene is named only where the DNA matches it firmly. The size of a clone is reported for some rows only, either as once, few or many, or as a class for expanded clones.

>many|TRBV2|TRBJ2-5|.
CASSEPLKETQYF
TGTGCCAGCAGTGAACCTCTCAAGGAGACCCAGTACTTC
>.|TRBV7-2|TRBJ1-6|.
CASSLLTHNSPLHF
TGTGCCAGCAGCTTACTTACACATAATTCACCCCTCCACTTT
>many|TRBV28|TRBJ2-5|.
CASSLTDGETQYF
TGTGCCAGCAGTTTGACAGATGGAGAGACCCAGTACTTC
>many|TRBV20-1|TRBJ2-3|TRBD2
CSGSGLAGPDTQYF
TGCAGTGGTTCGGGACTAGCGGGCCCAGATACGCAGTATTTT
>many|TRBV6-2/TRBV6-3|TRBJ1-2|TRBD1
CASRDGTVYGYTF
TGTGCCAGCAGGGACGGGACAGTCTATGGCTACACCTTC
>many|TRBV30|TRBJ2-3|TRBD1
CANRDRASHTQYF
TGTGCCAACCGGGACAGGGCTTCACATACGCAGTATTTT
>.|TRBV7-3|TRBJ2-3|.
CASSLTGVGDTQYF
TGTGCCAGCAGCTTAACGGGAGTGGGGGATACGCAGTATTTT
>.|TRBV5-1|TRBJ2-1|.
CACSLVASDYNEQFF
TGCGCCTGCAGCTTGGTGGCTAGCGATTACAATGAGCAGTTCTTC
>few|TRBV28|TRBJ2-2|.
CASRSSPRAGELFF
TGTGCCAGCAGATCCTCTCCAAGAGCCGGGGAGCTGTTTTTT
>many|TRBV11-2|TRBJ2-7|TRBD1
CASTNRGQDEQYF
TGTGCCAGCACCAACAGGGGGCAGGACGAGCAGTACTTC
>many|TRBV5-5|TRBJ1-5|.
CASSFRVAGSNQPQHF
TGTGCCAGCAGCTTCAGGGTGGCGGGAAGCAATCAGCCCCAGCATTTT
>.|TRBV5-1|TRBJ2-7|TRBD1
CASSMGQLQYEQYF
TGCGCCAGCAGCATGGGACAGCTCCAGTACGAGCAGTACTTC
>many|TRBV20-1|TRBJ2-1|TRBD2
CSARGPSGRSNEQFF
TGCAGTGCTAGAGGGCCTAGCGGGAGATCCAATGAGCAGTTCTTC
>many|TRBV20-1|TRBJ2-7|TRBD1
CSAREEGARGEQYF
TGCAGTGCTAGAGAAGAGGGGGCGCGAGGCGAGCAGTACTTC
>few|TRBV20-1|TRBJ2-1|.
CSARSPRGYNEQFF
TGCAGTGCTAGAAGCCCCCGGGGGTACAATGAGCAGTTCTTC
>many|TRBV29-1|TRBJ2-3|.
CSVERGIGDTQYF
TGCAGCGTTGAAAGGGGGATAGGAGATACGCAGTATTTT
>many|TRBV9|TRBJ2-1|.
CASSASGVESSYNEQFF
TGTGCCAGCAGCGCCTCGGGGGTGGAGAGCTCCTACAATGAGCAGTTCTTC
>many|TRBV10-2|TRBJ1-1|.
CASSLTVAEAFF
TGCGCCAGCAGTTTGACAGTCGCTGAAGCTTTCTTT